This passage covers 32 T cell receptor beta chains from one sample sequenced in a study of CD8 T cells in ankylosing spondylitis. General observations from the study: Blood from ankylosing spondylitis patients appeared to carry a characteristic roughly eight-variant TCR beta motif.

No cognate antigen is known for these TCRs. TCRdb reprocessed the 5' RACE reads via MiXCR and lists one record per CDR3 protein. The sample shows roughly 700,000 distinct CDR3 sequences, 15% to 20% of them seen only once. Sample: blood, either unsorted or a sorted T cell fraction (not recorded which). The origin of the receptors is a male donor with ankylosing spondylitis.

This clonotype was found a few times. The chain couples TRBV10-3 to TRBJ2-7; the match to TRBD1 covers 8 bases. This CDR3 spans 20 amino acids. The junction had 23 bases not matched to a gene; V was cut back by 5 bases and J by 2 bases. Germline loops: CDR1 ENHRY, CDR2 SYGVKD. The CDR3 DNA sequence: TGTGCCATCAGTCCCCATCAGGGGGCGCGACCCACTGGAATCCCCTACGAGCAGTACTTC. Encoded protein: CAISPHQGARPTGIPYEQYF.

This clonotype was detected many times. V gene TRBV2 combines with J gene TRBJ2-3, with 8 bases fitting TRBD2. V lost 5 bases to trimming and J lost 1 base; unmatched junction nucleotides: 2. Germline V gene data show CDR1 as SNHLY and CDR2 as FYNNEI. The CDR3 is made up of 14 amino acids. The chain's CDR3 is CASSRSGGTDTQYF. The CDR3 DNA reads TGTGCCAGCAGTCGTAGCGGGGGCACAGATACGCAGTATTTT.

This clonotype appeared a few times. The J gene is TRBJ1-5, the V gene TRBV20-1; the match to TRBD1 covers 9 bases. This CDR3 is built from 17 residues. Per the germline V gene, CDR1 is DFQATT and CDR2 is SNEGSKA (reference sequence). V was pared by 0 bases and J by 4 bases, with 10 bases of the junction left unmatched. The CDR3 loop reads CSARDSNRGTGNQPQHF. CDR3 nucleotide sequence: TGCAGTGCTAGAGATTCTAACCGCGGGACAGGGAATCAGCCCCAGCATTTT.

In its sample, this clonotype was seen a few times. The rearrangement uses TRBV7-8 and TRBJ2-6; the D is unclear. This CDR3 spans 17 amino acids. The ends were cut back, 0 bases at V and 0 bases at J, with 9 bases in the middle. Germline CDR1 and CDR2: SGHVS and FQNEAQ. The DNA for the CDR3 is TGTGCCAGCAGCTTAGCGGTGGCGAGCTCTGGGGCCAACGTCCTGACTTTC. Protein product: CASSLAVASSGANVLTF.

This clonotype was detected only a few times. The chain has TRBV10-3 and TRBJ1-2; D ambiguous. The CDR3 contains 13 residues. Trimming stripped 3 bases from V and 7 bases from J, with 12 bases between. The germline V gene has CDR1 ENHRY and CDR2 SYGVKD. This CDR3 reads CAISEGGMSGYTF. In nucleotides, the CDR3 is TGTGCCATCAGTGAAGGTGGGATGAGTGGCTACACCTTC.

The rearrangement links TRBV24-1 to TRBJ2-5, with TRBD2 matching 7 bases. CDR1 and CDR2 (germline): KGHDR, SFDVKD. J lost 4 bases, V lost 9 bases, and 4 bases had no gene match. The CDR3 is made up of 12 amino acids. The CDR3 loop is CATAGEGETQYF. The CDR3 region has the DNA TGTGCCACCGCCGGGGAGGGAGAGACCCAGTACTTC.

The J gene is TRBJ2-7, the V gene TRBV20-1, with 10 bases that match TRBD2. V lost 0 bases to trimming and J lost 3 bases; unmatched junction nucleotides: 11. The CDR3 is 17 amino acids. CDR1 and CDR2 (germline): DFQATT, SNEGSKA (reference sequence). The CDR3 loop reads CSARDRLAGETYYEQYF. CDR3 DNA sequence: TGCAGTGCTAGAGATCGGCTAGCGGGGGAGACGTACTACGAGCAGTACTTC.

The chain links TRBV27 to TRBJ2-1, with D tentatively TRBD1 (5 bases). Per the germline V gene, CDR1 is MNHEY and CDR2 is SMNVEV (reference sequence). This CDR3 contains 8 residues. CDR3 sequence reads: CRGRGQFF. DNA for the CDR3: TGTCGAGGTAGGGGGCAGTTCTTC.

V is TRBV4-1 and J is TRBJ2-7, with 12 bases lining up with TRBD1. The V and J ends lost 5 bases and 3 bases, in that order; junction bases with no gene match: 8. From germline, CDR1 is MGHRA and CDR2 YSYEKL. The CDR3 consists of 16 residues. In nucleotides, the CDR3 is TGCGCCAGCAGCGCAGGTGGGACAGGGGGCCTCTACGAGCAGTACTTC. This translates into CASSAGGTGGLYEQYF.

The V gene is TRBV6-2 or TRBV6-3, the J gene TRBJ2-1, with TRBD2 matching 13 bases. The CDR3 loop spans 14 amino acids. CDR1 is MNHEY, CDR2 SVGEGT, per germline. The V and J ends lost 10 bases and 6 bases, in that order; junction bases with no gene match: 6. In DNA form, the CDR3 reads TGTGCCACCGGCCGGACTAGCGGGAGCAATGAGCAGTTCTTC. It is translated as CATGRTSGSNEQFF.

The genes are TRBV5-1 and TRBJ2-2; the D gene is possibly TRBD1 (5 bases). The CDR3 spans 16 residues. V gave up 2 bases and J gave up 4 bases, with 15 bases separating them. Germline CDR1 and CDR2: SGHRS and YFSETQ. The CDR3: CASSLDSAFATGELFF. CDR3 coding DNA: TGCGCCAGCAGCTTAGACAGCGCCTTTGCCACCGGGGAGCTGTTTTTT.

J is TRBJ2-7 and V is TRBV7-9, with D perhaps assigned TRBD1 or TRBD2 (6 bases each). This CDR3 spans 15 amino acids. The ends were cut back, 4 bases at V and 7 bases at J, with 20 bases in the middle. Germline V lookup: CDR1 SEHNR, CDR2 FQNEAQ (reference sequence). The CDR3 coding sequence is TGTGCCAGCAGCTCAGGGACATCAGGGAGGAGGGAGCAGTACTTC. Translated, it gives CASSSGTSGRREQYF.

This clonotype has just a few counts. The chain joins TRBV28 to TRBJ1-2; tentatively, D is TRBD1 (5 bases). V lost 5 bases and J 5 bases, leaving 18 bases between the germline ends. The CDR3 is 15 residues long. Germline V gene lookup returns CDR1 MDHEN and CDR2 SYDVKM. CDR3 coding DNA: TGTGCCAGCAGTCCCGGTGGGACCCTGATATATGGCTACACCTTC. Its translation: CASSPGGTLIYGYTF.

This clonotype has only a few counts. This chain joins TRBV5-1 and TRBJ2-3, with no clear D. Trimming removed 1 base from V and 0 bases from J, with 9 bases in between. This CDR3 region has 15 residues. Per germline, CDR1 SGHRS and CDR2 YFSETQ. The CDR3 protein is CASSLSSTSTDTQYF. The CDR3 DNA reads TGCGCCAGCAGCTTGAGTTCAACTAGCACAGATACGCAGTATTTT.

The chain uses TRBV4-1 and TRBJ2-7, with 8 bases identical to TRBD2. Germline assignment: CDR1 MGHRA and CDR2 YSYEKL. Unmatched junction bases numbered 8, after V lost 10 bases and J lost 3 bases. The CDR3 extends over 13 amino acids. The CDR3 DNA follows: TGCGCCACCCCGGGAGGGTACCACTACGAGCAGTACTTC. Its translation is CATPGGYHYEQYF.

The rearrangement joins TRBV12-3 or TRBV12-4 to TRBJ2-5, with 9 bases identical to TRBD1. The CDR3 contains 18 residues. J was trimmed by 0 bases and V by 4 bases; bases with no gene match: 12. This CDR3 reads CASSSRTGVLTHQETQYF. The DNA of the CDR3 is TGTGCCAGCAGTTCCAGGACAGGGGTCCTAACCCACCAAGAGACCCAGTACTTC.

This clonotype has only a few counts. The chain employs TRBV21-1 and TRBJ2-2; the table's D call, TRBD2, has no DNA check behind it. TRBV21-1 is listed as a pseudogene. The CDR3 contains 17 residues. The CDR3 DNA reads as TGTGCCAGCAGCAAAGAATTGGTAGCGGGTAACACCGGGGAGCTGTTTTTT. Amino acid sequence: CASSKELVAGNTGELFF.

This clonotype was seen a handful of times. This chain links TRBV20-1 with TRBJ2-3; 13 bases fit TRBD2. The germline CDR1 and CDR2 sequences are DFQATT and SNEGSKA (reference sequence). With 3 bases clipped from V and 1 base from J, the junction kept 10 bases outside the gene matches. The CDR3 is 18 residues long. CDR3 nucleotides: TGCAGTGCTAGTCCCGGACTAGCGGGAGAGAACCGCACAGATACGCAGTATTTT. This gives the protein CSASPGLAGENRTDTQYF.

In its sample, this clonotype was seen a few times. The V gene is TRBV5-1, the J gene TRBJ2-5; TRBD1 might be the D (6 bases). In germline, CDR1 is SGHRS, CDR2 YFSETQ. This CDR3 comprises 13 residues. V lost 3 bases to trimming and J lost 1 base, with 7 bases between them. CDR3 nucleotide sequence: TGCGCCAGCAGCTACAGGGCCCAAGAGACCCAGTACTTC. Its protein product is CASSYRAQETQYF.

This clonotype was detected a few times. CDR3 sequence reads: CSARPGLALSEQFF. The CDR3 DNA reads as TGCAGTGCTCGGCCGGGACTAGCGCTTAGCGAGCAGTTCTTC. This chain links TRBV20-1 with TRBJ2-1; 10 nucleotides agree with TRBD2. Trimming removed 5 bases from V and 10 bases from J; junction bases left unmatched: 11. This CDR3 has 14 amino acids. The V gene's germline CDR1 is DFQATT and CDR2 SNEGSKA (reference sequence).

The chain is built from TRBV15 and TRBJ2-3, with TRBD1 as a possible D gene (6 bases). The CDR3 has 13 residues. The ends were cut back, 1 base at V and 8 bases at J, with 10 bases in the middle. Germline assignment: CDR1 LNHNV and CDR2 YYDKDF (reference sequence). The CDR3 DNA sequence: TGTGCCACCAGCAGAGTAGGGGGTGGTACGCAGTATTTT. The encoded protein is CATSRVGGGTQYF.

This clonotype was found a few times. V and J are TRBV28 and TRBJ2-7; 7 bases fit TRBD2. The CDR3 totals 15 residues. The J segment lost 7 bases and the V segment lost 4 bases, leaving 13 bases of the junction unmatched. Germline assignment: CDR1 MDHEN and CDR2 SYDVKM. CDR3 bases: TGTGCCAGCAGTTCTGGGGCTAGCGGAGCGGTGGAGCAGTACTTC. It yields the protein CASSSGASGAVEQYF.

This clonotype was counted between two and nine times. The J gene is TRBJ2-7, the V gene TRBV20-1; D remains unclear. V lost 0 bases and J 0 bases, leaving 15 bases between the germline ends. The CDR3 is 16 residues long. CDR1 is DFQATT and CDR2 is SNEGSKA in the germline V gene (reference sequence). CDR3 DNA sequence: TGCAGTGCTAGAGAATTGAAGCGCCCCGGCTCCTACGAGCAGTACTTC. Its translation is CSARELKRPGSYEQYF.

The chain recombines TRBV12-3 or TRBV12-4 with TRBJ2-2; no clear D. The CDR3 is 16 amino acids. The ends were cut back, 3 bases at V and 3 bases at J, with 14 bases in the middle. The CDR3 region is CASSFKGSPHTGELFF. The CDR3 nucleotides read TGTGCCAGCAGTTTCAAAGGTTCCCCACACACCGGGGAGCTGTTTTTT.

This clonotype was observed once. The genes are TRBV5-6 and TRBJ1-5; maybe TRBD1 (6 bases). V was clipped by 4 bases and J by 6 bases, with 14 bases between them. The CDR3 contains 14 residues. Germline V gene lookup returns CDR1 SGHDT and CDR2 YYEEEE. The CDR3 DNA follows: TGTGCCAGCAGCCTGTGGACACAGGGTCAGCCCCAGCATTTT. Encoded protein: CASSLWTQGQPQHF.

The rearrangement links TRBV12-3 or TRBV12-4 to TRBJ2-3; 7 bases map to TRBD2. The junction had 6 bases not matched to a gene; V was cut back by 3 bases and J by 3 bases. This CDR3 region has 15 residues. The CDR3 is CASSLHRGETDTQYF. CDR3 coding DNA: TGTGCCAGCAGTTTGCATCGGGGGGAAACAGATACGCAGTATTTT.

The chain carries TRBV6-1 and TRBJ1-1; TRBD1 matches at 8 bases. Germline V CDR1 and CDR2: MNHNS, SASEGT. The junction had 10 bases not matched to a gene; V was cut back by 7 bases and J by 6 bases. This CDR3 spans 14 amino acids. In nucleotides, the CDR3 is TGTGCCAGCACCTCGGACAGGGAGACAGCTGAAGCTTTCTTT. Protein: CASTSDRETAEAFF.

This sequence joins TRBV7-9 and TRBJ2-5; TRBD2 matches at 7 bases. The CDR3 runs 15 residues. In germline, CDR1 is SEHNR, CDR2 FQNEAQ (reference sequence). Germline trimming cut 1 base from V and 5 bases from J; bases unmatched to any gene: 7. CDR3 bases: TGTGCCAGCAGCTTAGGACTAGCAGGCCCGGAGACCCAGTACTTC. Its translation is CASSLGLAGPETQYF.

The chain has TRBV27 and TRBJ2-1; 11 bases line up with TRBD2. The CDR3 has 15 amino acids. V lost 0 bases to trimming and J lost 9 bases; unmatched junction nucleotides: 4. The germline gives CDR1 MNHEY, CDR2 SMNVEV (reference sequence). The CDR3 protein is CASSLSLAGAFEQFF. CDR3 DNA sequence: TGTGCCAGCAGTTTATCACTAGCGGGAGCTTTTGAGCAGTTCTTC.

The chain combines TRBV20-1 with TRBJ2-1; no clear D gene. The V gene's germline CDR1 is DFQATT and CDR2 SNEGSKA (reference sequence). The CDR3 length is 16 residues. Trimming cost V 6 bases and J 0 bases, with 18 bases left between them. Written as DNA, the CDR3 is TGCAGTGCCATAGCCGCAGAGTCCCCCTCCTACAATGAGCAGTTCTTC. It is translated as CSAIAAESPSYNEQFF.

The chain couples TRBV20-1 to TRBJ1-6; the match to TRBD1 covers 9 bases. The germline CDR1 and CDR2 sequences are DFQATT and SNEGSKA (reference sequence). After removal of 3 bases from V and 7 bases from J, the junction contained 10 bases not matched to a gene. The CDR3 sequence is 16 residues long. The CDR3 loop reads CSARPRDRAQNSPLHF. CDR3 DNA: TGCAGTGCTAGGCCCCGGGACAGGGCGCAAAATTCACCCCTCCACTTT.

CDR3 loop: CASSSQGGISGNTIYF. Written as DNA, the CDR3 is TGTGCCAGCAGTTCCCAGGGGGGGATCTCTGGAAACACCATATATTTT. The rearrangement links TRBV28 to TRBJ1-3; 7 positions match TRBD1. CDR1 and CDR2 from the germline V gene are MDHEN and SYDVKM. V gave up 4 bases and J gave up 0 bases; unmatched junction bases: 6. This CDR3 is 16 amino acids long.